A selection of T cell receptor beta chains follows, all from one sample in a study of pediatric ulcerative colitis. The table came from immunoSEQ multiplex PCR; TCRdb's copy has only in-frame clones and leaves some out. This table holds 40,000 to 60,000 clones, 78% found once. Sequencing was done on a sample of gut tissue. All receptors derive from a girl under 18 with moderate ulcerative colitis. CDR3s leave out the opening cysteine and the closing phenylalanine or tryptophan.

TRBJ2-5	TRBV11-2	ASSLGGVRQETQY
TRBJ2-5	TRBV27	ASFSDGTQY
TRBJ2-7	TRBV7-5	VRPGQGVEQY
TRBJ2-1	TRBV10-3	AMGLAGGEQF
TRBJ1-6	TRBV9	ASSVEPARNSPLH
TRBJ1-5	TRBV5-1	ASSPDGFSNQPQH
TRBJ2-1	TRBV11-2	ASSADRVNEQF
TRBJ1-5	TRBV4-2	ASSQDAGSDNQPQH
TRBJ2-1	TRBV27	ASSYLAGASEQF
TRBJ1-4	TRBV5-1	ATRRGSGTNEKLF
TRBJ2-1	TRBV19	ASSISDEQF
TRBJ2-1	TRBV10-3	AISDTSGTRNEQF
TRBJ2-7	TRBV7-2	ASTREVGTAYEQY
TRBJ2-1	TRBV5-6	ASSFGMSSYNEQF
TRBJ2-1	TRBV27	ASRDRARPYNEQF
TRBJ1-1	TRBV5-4	ASSSATGLNTEAF
TRBJ1-6	TRBV7-6	ASSLEPGQGGSYNSPLH
TRBJ1-1	TRBV7-8	ASSLEFAASLTEAF
TRBJ1-1	TRBV30	AWSVRDRGGSEAF
TRBJ2-1	TRBV5-1	ASSSDDEQF
TRBJ1-3	TRBV5-1	ASSLGQTSGNTIY
TRBJ2-4	TRBV7-2	ASSLERGEVIQY
TRBJ1-1	TRBV29-1	SSGSDRDTEAF
TRBJ1-1	TRBV18	ASSPINTEAF
TRBJ2-7	TRBV12-2	ASRSNHGPYEQY
TRBJ2-1	TRBV29-1	SVSGLAGRGEQF
TRBJ1-1	TRBV11-1	ASSPQGNTEAF